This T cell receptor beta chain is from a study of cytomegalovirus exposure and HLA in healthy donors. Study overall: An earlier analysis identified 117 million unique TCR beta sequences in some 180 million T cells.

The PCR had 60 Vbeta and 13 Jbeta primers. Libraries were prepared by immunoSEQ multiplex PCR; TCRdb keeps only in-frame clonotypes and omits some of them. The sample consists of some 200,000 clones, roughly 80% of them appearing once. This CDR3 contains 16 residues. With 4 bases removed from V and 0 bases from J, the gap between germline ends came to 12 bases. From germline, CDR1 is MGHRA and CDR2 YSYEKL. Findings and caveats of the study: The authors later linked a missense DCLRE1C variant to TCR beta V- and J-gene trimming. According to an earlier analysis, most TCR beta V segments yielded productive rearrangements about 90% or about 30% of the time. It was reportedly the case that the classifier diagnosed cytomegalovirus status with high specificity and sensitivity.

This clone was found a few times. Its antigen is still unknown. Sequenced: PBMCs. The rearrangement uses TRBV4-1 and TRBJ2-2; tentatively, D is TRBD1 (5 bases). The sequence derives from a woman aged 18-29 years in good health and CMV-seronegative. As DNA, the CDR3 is TGCGCCAGCAGCCGAGCGACAGAGTCGAACACCGGGGAGCTGTTTTTT. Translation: CASSRATESNTGELFF.